Following are 15 T cell receptor beta chains from one sample sequenced in a study of blood T cells in healthy people across ages. A second roughly 6 to 12 cycle PCR used barcoded and J-beta primers. TCRdb re-analysed the 5' RACE reads in MiXCR, keeping a single row per CDR3 protein. Of about 1.8 million distinct CDR3 sequences listed, approximately 50% are singletons. The sample taken for sequencing was blood. The receptors here all came from a woman aged 35 to 49 in good health.

This clonotype was detected only a few times. This sequence joins TRBV6-5 and TRBJ2-1; 16 nucleotides match TRBD2. The trim removed 6 bases at V and 7 bases at J, leaving 3 bases unmatched. CDR3 size: 15 residues. Germline loops: CDR1 MNHEY, CDR2 SVGAGI. The CDR3 DNA follows: TGTGCCAGCAGGGGACTAGCGGGGGGGCGTAATGAGCAGTTCTTC. Its protein is CASRGLAGGRNEQFF.

The rearrangement joins TRBV27 to TRBJ2-3, with D perhaps matching TRBD1 (6 bases). This CDR3 is built from 16 residues. CDR1 and CDR2 from the germline V gene are MNHEY and SMNVEV (reference sequence). Trimming removed 4 bases from V and 3 bases from J, with 17 bases in between. CDR3 bases: TGTGCCAGCAGTTCCTCCGCAGGGGAGTCAACAGATACGCAGTATTTT. It is translated as CASSSSAGESTDTQYF.

Of note for this clonotype: At one boundary the junction diverges from the germline segment, which might be a read error. The chain is built from TRBV12-3 or TRBV12-4 and TRBJ1-1; D unresolved. The CDR3 sequence is 12 residues long. The CDR3 DNA sequence: TGTGCCAGCAGCCCTTCGAACACTGAAGCTTTGTTT. Encoded protein: CASSPSNTEALF.

The J gene is TRBJ2-5, the V gene TRBV7-2; D may match TRBD1 or TRBD2 (5 bases each). Germline CDR1 is SGHTA and CDR2 is FQGNSA. The V gene lost 5 bases and the J gene lost 11 bases, with 30 bases spanning the gap. The CDR3 is 17 residues long. The CDR3 nucleotides read TGTGCCAGCAGCCTTAGGGGACGCCGGGACGGCTACAATGAGCAGTACTTC. This translates into CASSLRGRRDGYNEQYF.

The chain recombines TRBV20-1 with TRBJ2-1; tentative D call: TRBD1 (6 bases). This CDR3 is 14 amino acids long. V lost 3 bases, J lost 8 bases, and 17 bases lay in between. CDR1 and CDR2 from the germline V gene are DFQATT and SNEGSKA (reference sequence). The CDR3 DNA reads TGCAGTGCTAGGTCAGGGGCATTCGGGGATGAGCAGTTCTTC. The encoded protein is CSARSGAFGDEQFF.

This clonotype has just a few counts. V and J are TRBV7-9 and TRBJ2-5; 8 nucleotides align to TRBD1. In germline, CDR1 is SEHNR, CDR2 FQNEAQ (reference sequence). The trim removed 1 base at V and 11 bases at J, leaving 12 bases unmatched. The CDR3 consists of 15 residues. The CDR3: CASSLGGGTGNPQYF. The CDR3 nucleotides are TGTGCCAGCAGCTTAGGAGGGGGGACAGGTAACCCTCAGTACTTC.

This clonotype was found a few times. The V gene is TRBV7-2, the J gene TRBJ2-7; D remains unclear. The J call is uncertain, as TRBJ2-5 better fits the DNA end. Germline CDR1 SGHTA, CDR2 FQGNSA. The CDR3 sequence is 13 residues long. CDR3 loop: CASSLRPPETQYF. The CDR3 DNA is TGTGCCAGCAGCTTACGCCCTCCGGAGACCCAGTACTTC.

The chain joins TRBV2 to TRBJ2-3; 9 bases agree with TRBD1. V lost 8 bases, J lost 5 bases, and 8 bases stayed unmatched. This CDR3 has 14 amino acids. Looked up from germline, CDR1 is SNHLY and CDR2 is FYNNEI. The CDR3 loop reads CASFGTGKLDTQYF. The CDR3 DNA reads as TGTGCCAGCTTTGGGACAGGGAAATTAGATACGCAGTATTTT.

Worth noting for this clonotype: The junction departs from germline at one end; a sequencing error may be responsible. The rearrangement joins TRBV2 to TRBJ2-1; 9 nucleotides agree with TRBD2. The germline V gene encodes CDR1 SNHLY and CDR2 FYNNEI. CDR3 size: 16 residues. CDR3 nucleotide sequence: TGTGCCAGCAGTAGTAGCGGGGGCCTATCCTACAATGGGCAGTTCTTC. Translated: CASSSSGGLSYNGQFF.

The V gene is TRBV6-6, the J gene TRBJ1-4; D is perhaps TRBD1 (5 bases). Germline V gene data show CDR1 as MNHNY and CDR2 as SVGAGI (reference sequence). V was pared by 0 bases and J by 5 bases, with 16 bases between. The CDR3 contains 17 residues. DNA for the CDR3: TGTGCCAGCAGTTACTCTGGAAGTCCAGGGTTCAATGAAAAACTGTTTTTT. Translation: CASSYSGSPGFNEKLFF.

The rearrangement joins TRBV2 to TRBJ2-7; 7 bases fit TRBD1. This CDR3 has 14 amino acids. V trimming: 5 bases; J trimming: 7 bases; junction bases outside the gene matches: 11. CDR1 is SNHLY, CDR2 FYNNEI, per germline. In nucleotides, the CDR3 is TGTGCCAGCAGTCTTAGACAGGGTCCGGGGGAGCAGTACTTC. It is translated as CASSLRQGPGEQYF.

The CDR3 region is CSGGQGLYGYTF. The CDR3 nucleotides read TGCAGCGGGGGACAGGGGCTGTATGGCTACACCTTC. The chain is built from TRBV29-1 and TRBJ1-2; 10 nucleotides line up with TRBD1. Trimming removed 7 bases from V and 5 bases from J; junction bases left unmatched: 4. The germline V gene has CDR1 SQVTM and CDR2 ANQGSEA. The CDR3 has 12 residues.

This chain joins TRBV5-1 and TRBJ2-5, with 8 positions matching TRBD1. In germline, CDR1 is SGHRS, CDR2 YFSETQ. Germline trimming cut 5 bases from V and 5 bases from J; bases unmatched to any gene: 11. The CDR3 loop spans 15 amino acids. The CDR3 region has the DNA TGCGCCAGCAGAGATGACAGGGGAATGTACGAGACCCAGTACTTC. Its protein is CASRDDRGMYETQYF.

The CDR3 loop is CASFKGGQLLDEQFF. The CDR3 DNA follows: TGTGCCAGCTTCAAGGGGGGACAACTATTAGATGAGCAGTTCTTC. V gene TRBV2 combines with J gene TRBJ2-1; D possibly matches TRBD1 or TRBD2 (6 bases each). Germline CDR1 SNHLY, CDR2 FYNNEI. V lost 8 bases and J 8 bases, leaving 22 bases between the germline ends. This CDR3 is 15 amino acids long. Variable domain in full (rest from reference TRBV2 and TRBJ2-1): EPEVTQTPSHQVTQMGQEVILRCVPISNHLYFYWYRQILGQKVEFLVSFYNNEISEKSEIFDDQFSVERPDGSNFTLKIRSTKLEDSAMYFCASFKGGQLLDEQFFGPGTRLTVL.

This clonotype has more than one count but fewer than ten. This chain connects TRBV28 to TRBJ2-6; D is possibly TRBD2 (6 bases). This CDR3 has 17 residues. The germline gives CDR1 MDHEN, CDR2 SYDVKM. V dropped 5 bases and J dropped 2 bases, with 16 bases sitting between them. The CDR3 DNA reads as TGTGCCAGCAGTCCCGGGACTTACCCAACTGGGGCCAACGTCCTGACTTTC. It is translated as CASSPGTYPTGANVLTF.